The clone carrying this T cell receptor beta chain has more than one count but fewer than ten. The record originates from a study of blood T cell repertoires in COVID-19. Trimming cost V 0 bases and J 1 base; bases outside gene matches: 3. From germline, CDR1 is SGHRS and CDR2 YFSETQ. This CDR3 is 16 amino acids long. Using immunoSEQ multiplex PCR, the repertoire was profiled, and TCRdb retains in-frame clones only, with some absent. The top ten clones hold almost 1.5% of a sample with hundreds of thousands of clones, about nine tenths of them seen once. This clonotype was sampled from a young woman with active or convalescent COVID-19. This chain links TRBV5-1 with TRBJ1-4; 7 bases match TRBD1. Specimen: peripheral blood. CDR3 sequence reads: CASSLGGTVTNEKLFF. In DNA form, the CDR3 reads TGCGCCAGCAGCTTGGGAGGGACAGTAACTAATGAAAAACTGTTTTTT.